This is a list of T cell receptor beta chains from one sample in a study of blood T cell repertoires in COVID-19. The method was immunoSEQ multiplex PCR; TCRdb's version includes in-frame clones alone and lacks a portion of them. The sample includes more than 30,000 clones, 75% to 90% of them seen just once. Sequences were obtained from peripheral blood. These receptors all stem from a man in his fifties with active or convalescent COVID-19. The CDR3 runs from the conserved cysteine through the conserved F or W. A D gene is named only where the DNA matches it firmly. The size entry is marked missing in some rows and otherwise reads once, few, many or a size class.

j_call: TRBJ1-5; clone_size: -; v_call: TRBV3-1/TRBV3-2; d_call: -; cdr3_aa: CASSPGAGNQPQHF; cdr3_nt: TGTGCCAGCAGCCCTGGGGCGGGCAATCAGCCCCAGCATTTT
j_call: TRBJ1-2; clone_size: -; v_call: TRBV10-2; d_call: -; cdr3_aa: CASSDLRGGDGYTF; cdr3_nt: TGCGCCAGCAGTGACCTAAGGGGCGGGGATGGCTACACCTTC
j_call: TRBJ1-6; clone_size: -; v_call: TRBV19; d_call: -; cdr3_aa: CASSRKGVGDSPLHF; cdr3_nt: TGTGCCAGTAGTAGAAAAGGGGTCGGTGATTCACCCCTCCACTTT
j_call: TRBJ1-1; clone_size: -; v_call: TRBV30; d_call: -; cdr3_aa: CAWSRTANTEAFF; cdr3_nt: TGTGCCTGGAGTAGAACAGCGAACACTGAAGCTTTCTTT
j_call: TRBJ1-2; clone_size: -; v_call: TRBV5-6; d_call: TRBD1; cdr3_aa: CASSLQGGDYTF; cdr3_nt: TGTGCCAGCAGCTTGCAGGGGGGTGACTACACCTTC
j_call: TRBJ1-5; clone_size: few; v_call: TRBV28; d_call: -; cdr3_aa: CASRLYGEPQHF; cdr3_nt: TGTGCCAGCAGGCTTTATGGAGAGCCCCAGCATTTT
j_call: TRBJ1-5; clone_size: -; v_call: TRBV11-2; d_call: -; cdr3_aa: CASSLEGGPDQPQHF; cdr3_nt: TGTGCCAGCAGCCTAGAGGGGGGGCCCGATCAGCCCCAGCATTTT
j_call: TRBJ1-4; clone_size: -; v_call: TRBV4-1; d_call: TRBD1; cdr3_aa: CASSQGDSLIPLNEKLFF; cdr3_nt: TGCGCCAGCAGCCAGGGGGACAGTCTAATTCCCCTAAATGAAAAACTGTTTTTT
j_call: TRBJ2-1; clone_size: -; v_call: TRBV6-5; d_call: TRBD2; cdr3_aa: CASSYGSGRDNEQFF; cdr3_nt: TGTGCCAGCAGTTACGGTAGCGGGAGGGACAATGAGCAGTTCTTC
j_call: TRBJ2-1; clone_size: -; v_call: TRBV18; d_call: TRBD2; cdr3_aa: CASSPPTSGGGNEQFF; cdr3_nt: TGTGCCAGCTCACCACCGACTAGCGGGGGGGGCAATGAGCAGTTCTTC
j_call: TRBJ2-1; clone_size: -; v_call: TRBV7-3; d_call: -; cdr3_aa: CASSPAGSYNEQFF; cdr3_nt: TGTGCCAGCAGCCCCGCGGGTTCCTACAATGAGCAGTTCTTC
j_call: TRBJ1-5; clone_size: once; v_call: TRBV6-5; d_call: -; cdr3_aa: CASSHTGGVGQPQHF; cdr3_nt: TGTGCCAGCAGCCATACTGGGGGGGTGGGGCAGCCCCAGCATTTT
j_call: TRBJ2-1; clone_size: -; v_call: TRBV6-4; d_call: TRBD2; cdr3_aa: CASRKSGRENNEQFF; cdr3_nt: TGTGCCAGCAGAAAGAGCGGGAGGGAGAACAATGAGCAGTTCTTC
j_call: TRBJ1-6; clone_size: once; v_call: TRBV6-1; d_call: -; cdr3_aa: CASSERGRTAKSSPLHF; cdr3_nt: TGTGCCAGCAGTGAAAGGGGCAGGACCGCTAAGAGTTCACCCCTCCACTTT
j_call: TRBJ1-3; clone_size: -; v_call: TRBV7-8; d_call: -; cdr3_aa: CASSPFRNLSGNTIYF; cdr3_nt: TGTGCCAGCAGCCCATTCAGGAACCTCTCTGGAAACACCATATATTTT
j_call: TRBJ2-5; clone_size: -; v_call: TRBV5-1; d_call: TRBD1; cdr3_aa: CASSLGSGGETQYF; cdr3_nt: TGCGCCAGCAGCTTGGGTTCAGGGGGAGAGACCCAGTACTTC
j_call: TRBJ2-4; clone_size: -; v_call: TRBV10-1; d_call: -; cdr3_aa: CASSASEGGQNIQYF; cdr3_nt: TGCGCCAGCAGTGCCTCGGAGGGCGGTCAAAACATTCAGTACTTC
j_call: TRBJ2-7; clone_size: -; v_call: TRBV3-1/TRBV3-2; d_call: -; cdr3_aa: CASSQGTRGAGEQYF; cdr3_nt: TGTGCCAGCAGCCAAGGAACTCGAGGTGCGGGCGAGCAGTACTTC
j_call: TRBJ2-3; clone_size: -; v_call: TRBV11-2; d_call: TRBD2; cdr3_aa: CASSRPTSNADTQYF; cdr3_nt: TGTGCCAGCAGCCGACCGACTAGCAACGCAGATACGCAGTATTTT
j_call: TRBJ1-1; clone_size: -; v_call: TRBV7-9; d_call: -; cdr3_aa: CASSLASMNTEAFF; cdr3_nt: TGTGCCAGCAGCTTAGCTAGCATGAACACTGAAGCTTTCTTT
j_call: TRBJ1-2; clone_size: -; v_call: TRBV12-5; d_call: TRBD1; cdr3_aa: CASGTGTGEDGYTF; cdr3_nt: TGTGCTAGTGGAACCGGGACAGGGGAGGATGGCTACACCTTC
j_call: TRBJ1-1; clone_size: once; v_call: TRBV19; d_call: -; cdr3_aa: CASVRRGEGTEAFF; cdr3_nt: TGTGCCAGTGTCCGTCGGGGAGAGGGCACTGAAGCTTTCTTT
j_call: TRBJ2-1; clone_size: -; v_call: TRBV2; d_call: TRBD2; cdr3_aa: CASSGLAGPTWSHEQFF; cdr3_nt: TGTGCCAGCAGTGGGCTAGCGGGTCCCACATGGTCCCATGAGCAGTTCTTC
j_call: TRBJ2-1; clone_size: few; v_call: TRBV28; d_call: TRBD1; cdr3_aa: CASSLKDRASDNEQFF; cdr3_nt: TGTGCCAGCAGTTTAAAAGACAGGGCCTCGGACAATGAGCAGTTCTTC
j_call: TRBJ2-2; clone_size: -; v_call: TRBV7-9; d_call: TRBD2; cdr3_aa: CASSTTSGTGELFF; cdr3_nt: TGTGCCAGCAGCACCACTAGCGGGACCGGGGAGCTGTTTTTT
j_call: TRBJ1-3; clone_size: -; v_call: TRBV2; d_call: -; cdr3_aa: CASSERVGDISGNTIYF; cdr3_nt: TGTGCCAGCAGTGAACGAGTAGGGGACATCTCTGGAAACACCATATATTTT
j_call: TRBJ2-1; clone_size: -; v_call: TRBV25-1; d_call: -; cdr3_aa: CASSESAANEQFF; cdr3_nt: TGTGCCAGCAGTGAAAGCGCAGCAAATGAGCAGTTCTTC
j_call: TRBJ1-1; clone_size: once; v_call: TRBV3-1/TRBV3-2; d_call: -; cdr3_aa: CASSPPLGSPTEAFF; cdr3_nt: TGTGCCAGCAGCCCTCCTCTAGGCAGTCCCACTGAAGCTTTCTTT
j_call: TRBJ1-5; clone_size: -; v_call: TRBV4-2; d_call: TRBD1; cdr3_aa: CASSQVDREARSPQHF; cdr3_nt: TGTGCCAGCAGCCAAGTAGACAGGGAGGCCCGGTCGCCCCAGCATTTT
j_call: TRBJ1-4; clone_size: -; v_call: TRBV28; d_call: -; cdr3_aa: CASQRATNEKLFF; cdr3_nt: TGTGCCAGCCAACGGGCAACTAATGAAAAACTGTTTTTT
j_call: TRBJ2-7; clone_size: -; v_call: TRBV5-1; d_call: TRBD2; cdr3_aa: CASSLAGVSYEQYF; cdr3_nt: TGCGCCAGCAGCTTAGCGGGGGTCTCCTACGAGCAGTACTTC
j_call: TRBJ2-3; clone_size: -; v_call: TRBV6-4; d_call: TRBD1; cdr3_aa: CASSAGTATDTQYF; cdr3_nt: TGTGCCAGCAGCGCCGGGACAGCCACAGATACGCAGTATTTT
j_call: TRBJ2-1; clone_size: few; v_call: TRBV11-1; d_call: TRBD2; cdr3_aa: CASSTGLAGVDRFF; cdr3_nt: TGTGCCAGCAGCACCGGACTAGCGGGAGTGGATAGGTTCTTC
j_call: TRBJ2-7; clone_size: -; v_call: TRBV7-2; d_call: TRBD2; cdr3_aa: CASSLGGTGTYEQYF; cdr3_nt: TGTGCCAGCAGCTTGGGAGGGACGGGGACCTACGAGCAGTACTTC
j_call: TRBJ1-1; clone_size: -; v_call: TRBV7-2; d_call: -; cdr3_aa: CASTFTVNTEAFF; cdr3_nt: TGTGCCAGCACCTTTACAGTGAACACTGAAGCTTTCTTT
j_call: TRBJ1-3; clone_size: -; v_call: TRBV28; d_call: -; cdr3_aa: CASSLGAGSGNTIYF; cdr3_nt: TGTGCCAGCAGCCTAGGAGCGGGGTCTGGAAACACCATATATTTT
j_call: TRBJ1-5; clone_size: -; v_call: TRBV4-1; d_call: TRBD1; cdr3_aa: CASSPESGTGDQPQHF; cdr3_nt: TGCGCCAGCAGCCCGGAATCAGGGACAGGGGATCAGCCCCAGCATTTT
j_call: TRBJ2-1; clone_size: -; v_call: TRBV19; d_call: TRBD2; cdr3_aa: CASSPETSGGRFF; cdr3_nt: TGTGCCAGTAGTCCAGAGACTAGCGGGGGCCGGTTCTTC
j_call: TRBJ2-1; clone_size: -; v_call: TRBV29-1; d_call: TRBD2; cdr3_aa: CSAKPGLAANNEQFF; cdr3_nt: TGCAGCGCTAAACCAGGACTAGCGGCAAACAATGAGCAGTTCTTC
j_call: TRBJ2-2; clone_size: -; v_call: TRBV10-2; d_call: TRBD2; cdr3_aa: CASDGTRGRDTGELFF; cdr3_nt: TGCGCCAGCGACGGGACTCGCGGGAGGGACACCGGGGAGCTGTTTTTT
j_call: TRBJ1-2; clone_size: -; v_call: TRBV3-1/TRBV3-2; d_call: TRBD1; cdr3_aa: CASSHGSGQESNYGYTF; cdr3_nt: TGTGCCAGCAGCCACGGATCGGGACAGGAGTCTAACTATGGCTACACCTTC
j_call: TRBJ2-7; clone_size: -; v_call: TRBV27; d_call: -; cdr3_aa: CASSLLRAPSYEQYF; cdr3_nt: TGTGCCAGCAGCTTGCTGCGGGCCCCCTCCTACGAGCAGTACTTC
j_call: TRBJ1-2; clone_size: -; v_call: TRBV5-4; d_call: TRBD1; cdr3_aa: CASSSMARGLDYGYTF; cdr3_nt: TGTGCCAGCAGCTCGATGGCCAGGGGGCTGGACTATGGCTACACCTTC